The T cell receptor (beta chain) under discussion was sequenced for a study of blood T cell repertoires in COVID-19. The CDR3 runs to 11 residues. The V and J ends lost 5 bases and 6 bases respectively, with 5 bases between them. Germline CDR1 and CDR2: SGHDN and FVKESK. Individuals drawn from 20 to 30 US areas were about 18 to 95 years old. Categorization into cohorts depended on clinical history that participants reported. Recovered status applied to Cohort 3 donors who had two consecutive negative PCRs. It also applied to those with clearance or with symptom resolution. Original methodology: Cell counts per sample came from amplifying reference gene primers. Sequencing was performed with immunoSEQ multiplex PCR; in TCRdb, only in-frame clones are kept and a portion is missing. V and J calls and clone size are given by that table; D and trimming were obtained from the DNA. The data show a few hundred thousand clones, around 90% seen once.

The V gene is TRBV14, the J gene TRBJ2-1; D remains ambiguous. The sequenced sample consisted of PBMCs or T cells enriched from blood (not recorded which). The origin of this receptor is a woman aged 25 to 39 who had recovered from COVID-19. CDR3 nucleotides: TGTGCCAGCAGCTTCGTCAATGAGCAGTTCTTC. Translated, it gives CASSFVNEQFF.